These 27 T cell receptor beta chains originate from one sample sequenced in a study of tumor and adjacent non-tumor tissue in lung cancer. This sample's RNA came from whole unsorted tissue. More than 3 cm separated this lung sample from the edge of the tumor. A modified ARM-PCR protocol with three rounds of nested PCR amplified TCRbeta. MiXCR was run by TCRdb on the multiplex PCR reads, yielding one entry per CDR3 protein. The data hold 100,000 or so distinct CDR3 sequences, with 60% to 80% observed a single time. Sequencing was performed on distant non-tumor lung tissue. Source of these receptors: a man aged 25 to 45 with non-small cell lung cancer.

Remarks on this clonotype: This may stem from a read error, because a much larger clone lies one nucleotide away. The V and J genes are TRBV4-1 and TRBJ1-6, with D tentatively TRBD1 (5 bases). There are 16 residues in the CDR3. Germline CDR1 is MGHRA and CDR2 is YSYEKL. The chain's CDR3 is CASSRSRDQRNSLLHF. The CDR3 DNA reads as TGCGCCAGCAGCCGAAGCCGGGACCAAAGAAATTCACTCCTCCACTTT.

Concerning this clonotype itself: This may come from a read error, since a much larger clone is one base off. The V gene is TRBV12-3 or TRBV12-4, the J gene TRBJ2-3; TRBD1 might be the D (5 bases). The CDR3 consists of 15 residues. The CDR3 DNA is TGTGCCAGCAGTTTATTACAGGCCAGCACATATACGCAGTATTTT. Encoded protein: CASSLLQASTYTQYF.

This chain connects TRBV7-2 to TRBJ1-1, with D maybe TRBD1 (5 bases). The ends were cut back, 5 bases at V and 1 base at J, with 11 bases in the middle. This CDR3 region has 14 residues. Germline values: CDR1 SGHTA, CDR2 FQGNSA. The CDR3 loop reads CASSRGTANTEAFF. Here the CDR3 DNA reads TGTGCCAGCAGCAGAGGGACTGCGAACACTGAAGCTTTCTTT.

The chain uses TRBV12-3 or TRBV12-4 and TRBJ1-5; 8 nucleotides align to TRBD1. V dropped 8 bases and J dropped 6; count of bases not matched to a gene: 12. The CDR3 length is 15 residues. The CDR3 protein is CASCVGTGLTQPQHF. Written as DNA, the CDR3 is TGTGCCAGCTGCGTAGGGACAGGACTGACTCAGCCCCAGCATTTT.

This clonotype was seen at least ten times. This chain connects TRBV4-1 to TRBJ2-1; D is ambiguous. With 1 base removed from V and 4 bases from J, the gap between germline ends came to 14 bases. Germline values: CDR1 MGHRA, CDR2 YSYEKL. The length of the CDR3 is 16 residues. CDR3 residues: CASSQGPTVGYNEQFF. The CDR3, as DNA: TGCGCCAGCAGCCAAGGCCCAACAGTGGGGTACAATGAGCAGTTCTTC.

The rearrangement uses TRBV29-1 and TRBJ1-2; a possible D gene is TRBD1 (5 bases). Trimming pared 4 bases from V and 4 bases from J, leaving 7 bases between. The CDR3 is 11 residues long. Per the germline V gene, CDR1 is SQVTM and CDR2 is ANQGSEA. The CDR3, as DNA: TGCAGCGTTGCGACAGTCTATGGCTACACCTTC. This encodes CSVATVYGYTF.

This clonotype showed up just a few times. At one of its ends the junction is not consistent with the germline gene, which may arise from a read error. The chain recombines TRBV11-2 with TRBJ2-3, with TRBD1 as a possible D gene (6 bases). Germline V gives CDR1 SGHAT, CDR2 FQNNGV. The CDR3 spans 17 residues. The CDR3 reads CAGSLTRGPILTDTQYF. The CDR3 nucleotides read TGTGCCGGCAGCTTAACCAGGGGCCCCATCTTAACAGATACGCAGTATTTT. Complete variable domain (other parts from reference TRBV11-2 and TRBJ2-3): EAGVAQSPRYKIIEKRQSVAFWCNPISGHATLYWYQQILGQGPKLLIQFQNNGVVDDSQLPKDRFSAERLKGVDSTLKIQPAKLEDSAVYLCAGSLTRGPILTDTQYFGPGTRLTVL.

Details on this clonotype: A read error is possible here, since a much larger clone lies one base away. The chain combines TRBV10-2 with TRBJ2-3; D is unclear. CDR1 is WSHSY, CDR2 SAAADI, per germline. The CDR3 is 12 residues long. CDR3 DNA sequence: TGCGCCAGCAGTCAGAGTCTTGATAAGCAGTATTTT. Translation gives CASSQSLDKQYF.

Concerning this clonotype: Because it lacks the conserved phenylalanine or tryptophan at the end, this CDR3 is likely a read error. The DNA is omitted, as the CDR3 cannot be located on it reliably, and the CDR3 follows TCRdb's listing. V is TRBV6-2 or TRBV6-3 and J is TRBJ2-1; TRBD1, the D gene given by the table, was not confirmed from the DNA. CDR1 and CDR2 (germline): MNHEY, SVGEGT. The CDR3 is 14 residues long, ends included. The CDR3: CASSWDRGLNEQLL.

Concerning this clonotype itself: One end of the junction fails to match germline, which may point to a read error. The chain couples TRBV6-4 to TRBJ1-2; TRBD1 matches at 7 bases. CDR3 length: 13 amino acids. Germline lookup yields CDR1 MRHNA and CDR2 SNTAGT. This chain's CDR3 is CTSCDRVGYGYTF. The CDR3 nucleotides are TGTACCAGCTGCGACAGGGTTGGGTATGGCTACACCTTC.

Note on this clonotype: The junction shows a germline mismatch at one end, possibly a read error. The chain carries TRBV6-5 and TRBJ2-7; D tentatively fits TRBD1 or TRBD2 (5 bases each). The CDR3 is made up of 14 amino acids. The germline CDR1 and CDR2 sequences are MNHEY and SVGAGI. Written as DNA, the CDR3 is TGCCCCAGCAGCCCGGGACGGACTGCAGCGGAGCAGTACTTC. This translates into CPSSPGRTAAEQYF.

About this clonotype: A much larger clone sits a single nucleotide away, making a read error possible. A read error is likely, as this CDR3 ends without the conserved phenylalanine or tryptophan. V gene TRBV20-1 combines with J gene TRBJ1-2, with no clear D. Germline CDR1 and CDR2: DFQATT and SNEGSKA (reference sequence). The CDR3 loop spans 12 amino acids. V lost 4 bases and J lost 7, with 13 bases in between. This CDR3 is CSAMGNSGGYTS. CDR3 in DNA: TGCAGTGCTATGGGGAATTCGGGTGGCTACACCTCC.

Comment on this clonotype: One base away lies a much larger clone, so this may be a sequencing read error. Lacking the conserved final phenylalanine or tryptophan, this CDR3 likely reflects a read error. The V gene is TRBV4-1, the J gene TRBJ2-6, with TRBD2 identical over 10 bases. The J segment lost 1 base and the V segment lost 4 bases, leaving 10 bases of the junction unmatched. CDR3 length equals 19 residues. Germline-derived CDR1 and CDR2 are MGHRA and YSYEKL. DNA of the CDR3: TGCGCCAGCAGCCGACCGACTAGCGGGCCCTTTTCTGGGGCCAACGTCCTGACTATC. This codes for CASSRPTSGPFSGANVLTI.

On this clonotype itself: A much larger clone lies one base from this, so it may be a read error. The CDR3 loop reads CASSLNRGSGTEAFF. The CDR3 DNA reads TGTGCCAGCAGTTTAAATCGGGGTTCGGGCACTGAAGCTTTCTTT. The rearrangement joins TRBV12-3 or TRBV12-4 to TRBJ1-1, with D hard to call. This CDR3 has 15 residues. The ends were cut back, 2 bases at V and 4 bases at J, with 14 bases in the middle.

As regards this clonotype: At one end the junction does not follow the germline gene, possibly because of a read error. The chain combines TRBV20-1 with TRBJ2-5; 8 bases fit TRBD1. Looked up from germline, CDR1 is DFQATT and CDR2 is SNEGSKA (reference sequence). There are 13 residues in the CDR3. CDR3 sequence (DNA): TGTAGCGCTGAGGACAGGGAGCTGGAGACCCAGTACTTC. Translated, it gives CSAEDRELETQYF.

This clonotype appeared once. Mismatch with germline at one junction end may stem from a read error. The chain carries TRBV6-5 and TRBJ1-2; the match to TRBD1 covers 8 bases. Germline V gene data show CDR1 as MNHEY and CDR2 as SVGAGI. The CDR3 totals 15 residues. The CDR3 DNA sequence: TGTGTCAGCAGTCCCTCTTTGACAGGGGCGGGAGGCTACACCTTC. It translates to CVSSPSLTGAGGYTF.

For this clonotype: A much larger clone differs by one base, so this may be a read error. The conserved phenylalanine or tryptophan is not found at the CDR3 terminus, so this likely reflects a read error. This rearrangement joins TRBV6-2 or TRBV6-3 to TRBJ2-7; 14 bases fit TRBD2. CDR3 size: 16 residues. Germline V lookup: CDR1 MNHEY, CDR2 SVGEGT. Germline trimming cut 6 bases from V and 3 bases from J; bases unmatched to any gene: 7. The CDR3 sequence is CASRGTSGSNYYEQYL. CDR3 nucleotides: TGTGCCAGCAGGGGGACTAGCGGGAGCAATTACTACGAGCAGTACTTA.

About this clonotype itself: Since no conserved phenylalanine or tryptophan closes the CDR3, a read error is the likely cause. The DNA is omitted, as the CDR3 cannot be located on it reliably, and the CDR3 follows TCRdb's listing. The genes are TRBV11-2 and TRBJ1-2; the table's D call, TRBD1, has no DNA check behind it. The CDR3 is 14 amino acids long, termini counted. Per the germline V gene, CDR1 is SGHAT and CDR2 is FQNNGV. CDR3 protein: CASSPGDRVGGYII.

As for this clonotype: The junction differs from germline at one of its ends, possibly a read error. This chain uses TRBV11-2 with TRBJ2-3; D is ambiguous. The CDR3 runs 14 residues. CDR1 and CDR2 from the germline V gene are SGHAT and FQNNGV. The CDR3 protein is CASSLGSYADTQYF. CDR3 coding DNA: TGTGCGAGCAGCTTAGGGTCTTACGCAGATACGCAGTATTTT.

About this clonotype: At one end the junction does not follow the germline gene, possibly because of a read error. The chain joins TRBV11-3 to TRBJ2-3, with 11 bases that match TRBD1. The CDR3 runs 15 residues. Per germline, CDR1 SGHNT and CDR2 YENEEA. CDR3 nucleotide sequence: TGTCCCAGCAGCAGCGGACAGGGGGCAGGGGATACGCAGTATTTT. Its protein is CPSSSGQGAGDTQYF. The entire variable domain, with the rest obtained from reference TRBV11-3 and TRBJ2-3, is as follows: EAGVVQSPRYKIIEKKQPVAFWCNPISGHNTLYWYLQNLGQGPELLIRYENEEAVDDSQLPKDRFSAERLKGVDSTLKIQPAELGDSAVYLCPSSSGQGAGDTQYFGPGTRLTVL.

Concerning this clonotype: A junction boundary mismatches the germline segment, possibly from a read error. The chain couples TRBV11-1 to TRBJ2-1; 8 positions match TRBD2. CDR3 size: 12 residues. Germline assignment: CDR1 SGHAT and CDR2 FQDESV (reference sequence). Written as DNA, the CDR3 is TGTGCTAGCAGCTTTCCCGGACTAGCCTCCGCCTTC. This sequence encodes CASSFPGLASAF. Complete variable domain (other parts from reference TRBV11-1 and TRBJ2-1): EAEVAQSPRYKITEKSQAVAFWCDPISGHATLYWYRQILGQGPELLVQFQDESVVDDSQLPKDRFSAERLKGVDSTLKIQPAELGDSAMYLCASSFPGLASAFGPGTRLTVL.

As to this clonotype: An end of the junction does not agree with germline; a read error may underlie this. The rearrangement links TRBV10-1 to TRBJ2-7; no reliable D call. The CDR3 runs 13 residues. Germline V gene data show CDR1 as WNHNN and CDR2 as SYGVQD (reference sequence). This CDR3 is CASSESRDDTQCF. CDR3 nucleotide sequence: TGCGCCAGCAGTGAGTCTAGAGACGACACGCAGTGCTTC.

Remarks on this clonotype: A much larger clone lies a single base off, so this may be a read error. The chain links TRBV5-1 to TRBJ1-1, with a tentative D call TRBD1 (6 bases). From germline, CDR1 is SGHRS and CDR2 YFSETQ. The CDR3 is made up of 14 amino acids. The CDR3 coding sequence is TGCGCCAGCAGCTTGGACCCTGGGGGCTCTGAAGCTTCCTTT. Residues: CASSLDPGGSEASF.

As regards this clonotype: A much more abundant neighbour one base away suggests this may be a read error. The rearrangement joins TRBV6-5 to TRBJ2-7; weak D call: TRBD1 (6 bases). The CDR3 runs to 16 residues. The germline CDR1 and CDR2 sequences are MNHEY and SVGAGI. V lost 2 bases to trimming and J lost 3 bases, with 17 bases between them. CDR3 DNA: TGTGCCAGCAGTTACCAAGGGGGAGTAAGAATCTACGAGCAGTACTTC. It is translated as CASSYQGGVRIYEQYF.

Concerning this clonotype itself: Relative to the germline gene, one junction end is altered; a read error may explain this. This chain connects TRBV19 to TRBJ2-2, with TRBD1 matching over 7 bases. The CDR3 totals 15 residues. From germline, CDR1 is LNHDA and CDR2 SQIVND (reference sequence). The CDR3 is CASRPTGQWARELLF. CDR3 nucleotide sequence: TGTGCCAGTAGGCCAACGGGACAGTGGGCTAGGGAGCTGTTATTT.

About this clonotype: Lacking the conserved final phenylalanine or tryptophan, this CDR3 likely reflects a read error. This rearrangement joins TRBV11-3 to TRBJ2-2, with D possibly TRBD2 on 6 matching bases. The germline V gene encodes CDR1 SGHNT and CDR2 YENEEA. The CDR3 length is 13 residues. CDR3 nucleotides: TGTGCCAGCAGCTTACAGGAGGGCGGGAAGCTGTTTCTT. Its translation is CASSLQEGGKLFL.

This clonotype was recorded at least ten times. The genes are TRBV6-2 or TRBV6-3 and TRBJ1-2; no clear D. Germline V gene data show CDR1 as MNHEY and CDR2 as SVGEGT. The V and J ends lost 7 bases and 6 bases respectively, with 9 bases between them. This CDR3 comprises 11 residues. The CDR3 sequence: CASKRSDGYTF. CDR3 nucleotides: TGTGCCAGCAAACGGTCGGATGGCTACACCTTC.